The 7 T cell receptor beta chains listed next were all sequenced from one sample in a study of shared clonotypes between healthy human individuals. Profiled with immunoSEQ multiplex PCR; TCRdb holds only in-frame clones, not every one. Here the sample spans fewer than 3 million clones, approximately 90% being singletons. What was sequenced was naive CD4+ T cells from PBMCs. Subset meaning: CD45RA+ positively selected. The receptor source for this set is a man aged 18 to 29 in good health. Some clones in this sample may be carry-over from other donors' samples.

This chain links TRBV30 with TRBJ2-2, with 12 nucleotides matching TRBD2. Germline values: CDR1 GTSNPN, CDR2 SVGIG (reference sequence). Trimming at V came to 0 bases and at J to 6 bases, leaving 8 bases not matched to a gene. The CDR3 runs 17 residues. The CDR3 region is CAWSVWASGRAAGELFF. The CDR3 DNA follows: TGTGCCTGGAGTGTATGGGCTAGCGGGAGGGCCGCCGGGGAGCTGTTTTTT.

The rearrangement links TRBV27 to TRBJ2-7; the D is unclear. This CDR3 contains 14 residues. The V gene's germline CDR1 is MNHEY and CDR2 SMNVEV (reference sequence). The V end lost 5 bases, the J end lost 5 bases, and 16 bases lay between the germline ends. In DNA, the CDR3 is TGTGCCAGCAGTCCACGACGGCCCCCCGACGAGCAGTACTTC. Its protein product is CASSPRRPPDEQYF.

V and J are TRBV11-3 and TRBJ2-1; TRBD2 aligns across 13 bases. Germline loops: CDR1 SGHNT, CDR2 YENEEA. V gave up 0 bases and J gave up 0 bases; unmatched junction bases: 5. The CDR3 consists of 19 residues. In DNA form, the CDR3 reads TGTGCCAGCAGCTTAGATCCGGGACTAGCGGGACCCTCCTACAATGAGCAGTTCTTC. Translation: CASSLDPGLAGPSYNEQFF.

CDR3 residues: CASSYNRQPNYGYTF. Written as DNA, the CDR3 is TGTGCCAGCAGTTACAATAGACAGCCTAACTATGGCTACACCTTC. This rearrangement joins TRBV6-6 to TRBJ1-2; tentatively, D is TRBD1 (5 bases). Germline CDR1 reads MNHNY; CDR2 reads SVGAGI (reference sequence). This CDR3 comprises 15 residues. Trimming pared 2 bases from V and 0 bases from J, leaving 10 bases between.

The V gene is TRBV5-4, the J gene TRBJ2-5; D uncertain. Trimming cost V 2 bases and J 5 bases, with 4 bases left between them. Looked up from germline, CDR1 is SGHNT and CDR2 is YYREEE (reference sequence). This CDR3 has 11 residues. The CDR3: CASSFDETQYF. As DNA, the CDR3 is TGTGCCAGCAGCTTTGATGAGACCCAGTACTTC.

The chain recombines TRBV19 with TRBJ1-5; a possible D gene is TRBD1 (5 bases). The CDR3 consists of 16 residues. The germline V and J ends were trimmed by 8 bases and 5 bases, with 22 bases remaining between them. The germline V gene has CDR1 LNHDA and CDR2 SQIVND (reference sequence). CDR3 loop: CASRRRVGAVDQPQHF. The DNA for the CDR3 is TGTGCCAGTCGAAGGAGGGTTGGGGCGGTGGATCAGCCCCAGCATTTT.

Turning to this clone: The same CDR3 is also encoded by other DNA sequences in this sample. The V gene is TRBV11-3, the J gene TRBJ2-1, with D perhaps matching TRBD2 (6 bases). This CDR3 is 15 amino acids long. V was clipped by 1 base and J by 2 bases, with 9 bases between them. Germline assignment: CDR1 SGHNT and CDR2 YENEEA. CDR3 region: CASSLGGRTYNEQFF. The CDR3 coding sequence is TGTGCCAGCAGCTTAGGTGGGAGGACCTACAATGAGCAGTTCTTC.